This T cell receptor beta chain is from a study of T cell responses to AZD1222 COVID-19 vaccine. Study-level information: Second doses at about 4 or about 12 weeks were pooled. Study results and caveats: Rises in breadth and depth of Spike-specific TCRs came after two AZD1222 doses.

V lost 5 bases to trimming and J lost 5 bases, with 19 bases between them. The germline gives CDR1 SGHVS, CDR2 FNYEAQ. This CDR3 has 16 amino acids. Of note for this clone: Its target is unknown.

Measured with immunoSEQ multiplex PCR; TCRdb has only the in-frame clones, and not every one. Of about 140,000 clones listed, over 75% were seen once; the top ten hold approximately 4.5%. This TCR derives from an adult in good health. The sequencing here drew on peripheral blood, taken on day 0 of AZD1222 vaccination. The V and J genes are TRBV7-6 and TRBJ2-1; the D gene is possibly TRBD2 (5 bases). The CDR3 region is CASSLRPPRGNNEQFF. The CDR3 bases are TGTGCCAGCAGCCTCAGACCCCCCCGGGGTAACAATGAGCAGTTCTTC.